This T cell receptor (beta chain) is from a study of CD8 T cells in Susac syndrome. Findings and caveats of the study: The authors acknowledged that the study's TCR sequencing and HLA analysis involved relatively few individuals.

The CD8+ and CD4+ T cells were negatively isolated, with the TEMRA cells enriched by FACS. Germline assignment: CDR1 SGDLS and CDR2 YYNGEE. The CDR3 has 16 amino acids. Between the trimmed V and J ends, which lost 0 bases and 5 bases, there was a span of 16 bases. With respect to this clonotype: Its target is unknown.

An amount of RNA that ranged from 0.5 to 1 ug was reverse transcribed with random hexamers. Coverage of TCR beta CDR3 amplification by immunoSEQ multiplex PCR extended to 54 Vbeta and 13 Jbeta. TCRdb re-analysed the immunoSEQ multiplex PCR reads in MiXCR, keeping a single row per CDR3 protein. The repertoire consists of approximately 180,000 distinct CDR3 sequences, with approximately 95% occurring once and the leading ten covering under 0.095%. The TCR comes from a human donor with multiple sclerosis. The V call is TRBV9, the J call TRBJ2-3; tentatively, D is TRBD1 or TRBD2 (5 bases each). Sequencing input: CD4+ T cells from PBMCs. This CDR3 is CASSVGLRGRRDTQYF. The CDR3 nucleotides are TGTGCCAGCAGCGTAGGACTGAGGGGAAGGAGAGATACGCAGTATTTT.